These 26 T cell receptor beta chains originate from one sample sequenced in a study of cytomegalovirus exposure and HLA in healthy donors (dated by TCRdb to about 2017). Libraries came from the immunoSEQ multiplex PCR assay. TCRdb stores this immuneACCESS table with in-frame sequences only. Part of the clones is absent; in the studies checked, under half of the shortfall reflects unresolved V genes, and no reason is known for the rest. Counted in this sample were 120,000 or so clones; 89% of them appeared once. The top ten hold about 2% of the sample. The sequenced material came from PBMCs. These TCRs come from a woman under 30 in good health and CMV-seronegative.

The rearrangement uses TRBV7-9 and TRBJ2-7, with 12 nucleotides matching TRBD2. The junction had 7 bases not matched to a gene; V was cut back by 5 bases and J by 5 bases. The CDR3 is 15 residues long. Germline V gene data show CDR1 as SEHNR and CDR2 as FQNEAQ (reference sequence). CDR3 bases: TGTGCCAGCAGCCTGACTAGCGGGAGAGCCCACGAGCAGTACTTC. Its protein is CASSLTSGRAHEQYF.

DNA for the CDR3: TGTGCCAGCAGCTCCGGACTGCTCTCTGGGGCCAACGTCCTGACTTTC. Its translation: CASSSGLLSGANVLTF. The chain has TRBV7-8 and TRBJ2-6; TRBD2 might be the D (5 bases). Germline V gene data show CDR1 as SGHVS and CDR2 as FQNEAQ. Trimming pared 4 bases from V and 0 bases from J, leaving 10 bases between. This CDR3 is 16 amino acids long.

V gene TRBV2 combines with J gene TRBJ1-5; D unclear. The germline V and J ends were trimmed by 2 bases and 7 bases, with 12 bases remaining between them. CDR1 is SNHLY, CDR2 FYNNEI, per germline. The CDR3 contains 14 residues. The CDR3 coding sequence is TGTGCCAGCAGTGAAAGGGAAGCGGGCCAGCCCCAGCATTTT. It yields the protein CASSEREAGQPQHF.

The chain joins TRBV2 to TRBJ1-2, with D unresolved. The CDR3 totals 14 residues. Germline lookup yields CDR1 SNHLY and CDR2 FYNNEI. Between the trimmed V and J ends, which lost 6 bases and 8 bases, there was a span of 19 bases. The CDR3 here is CASRFPRGWEGYTF. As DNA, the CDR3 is TGTGCCAGCAGGTTCCCCCGGGGATGGGAAGGCTACACCTTC.

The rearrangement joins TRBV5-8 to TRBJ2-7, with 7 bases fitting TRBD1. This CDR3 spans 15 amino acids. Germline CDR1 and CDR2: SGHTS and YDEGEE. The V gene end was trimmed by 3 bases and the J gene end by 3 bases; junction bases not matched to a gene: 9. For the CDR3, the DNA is TGTGCCAGCAGCTGGACCCTGACAGGGTACTACGAGCAGTACTTC. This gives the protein CASSWTLTGYYEQYF.

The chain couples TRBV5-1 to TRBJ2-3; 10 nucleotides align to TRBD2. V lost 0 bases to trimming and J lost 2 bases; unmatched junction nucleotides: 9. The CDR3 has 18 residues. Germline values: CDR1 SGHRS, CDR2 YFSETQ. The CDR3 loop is CASSLGTSGTGTTDTQYF. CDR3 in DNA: TGCGCCAGCAGCTTGGGCACTAGCGGGACGGGGACCACAGATACGCAGTATTTT.

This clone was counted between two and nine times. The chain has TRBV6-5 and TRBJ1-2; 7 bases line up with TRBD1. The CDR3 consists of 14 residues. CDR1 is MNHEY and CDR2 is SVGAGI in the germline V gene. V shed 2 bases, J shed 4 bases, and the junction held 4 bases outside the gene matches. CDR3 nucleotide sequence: TGTGCCAGCAGTTACCGACAGGGCGGCTATGGCTACACCTTC. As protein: CASSYRQGGYGYTF.

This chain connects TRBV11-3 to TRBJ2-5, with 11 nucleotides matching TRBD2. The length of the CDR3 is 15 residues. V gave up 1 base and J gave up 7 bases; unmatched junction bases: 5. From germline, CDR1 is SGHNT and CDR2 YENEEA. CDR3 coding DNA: TGTGCCAGCAGCTTAGTAGCGGGAGGGCCAGGGACCCAGTACTTC. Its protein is CASSLVAGGPGTQYF. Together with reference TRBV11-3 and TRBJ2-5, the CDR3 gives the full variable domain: EAGVVQSPRYKIIEKKQPVAFWCNPISGHNTLYWYLQNLGQGPELLIRYENEEAVDDSQLPKDRFSAERLKGVDSTLKIQPAELGDSAVYLCASSLVAGGPGTQYFGPGTRLLVL.

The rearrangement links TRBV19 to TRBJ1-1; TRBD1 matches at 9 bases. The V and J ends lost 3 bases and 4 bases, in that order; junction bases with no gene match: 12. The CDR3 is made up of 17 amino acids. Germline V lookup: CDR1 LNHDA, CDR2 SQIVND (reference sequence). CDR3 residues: CASSIYLGQGTITEAFF. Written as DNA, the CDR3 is TGTGCCAGTAGTATCTATTTGGGACAGGGAACTATCACTGAAGCTTTCTTT.

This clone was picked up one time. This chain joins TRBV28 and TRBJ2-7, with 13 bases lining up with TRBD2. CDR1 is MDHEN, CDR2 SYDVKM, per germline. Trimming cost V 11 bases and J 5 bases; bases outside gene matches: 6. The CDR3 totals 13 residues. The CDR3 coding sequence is TGTGCCGGTGGGACTAGCGGGATGCACGAGCAGTACTTC. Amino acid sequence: CAGGTSGMHEQYF.

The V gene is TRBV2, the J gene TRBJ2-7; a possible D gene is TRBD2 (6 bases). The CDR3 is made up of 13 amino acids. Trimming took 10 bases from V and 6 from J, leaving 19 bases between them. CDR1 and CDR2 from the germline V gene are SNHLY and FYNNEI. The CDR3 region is CAITTRLAFEQYF. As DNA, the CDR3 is TGTGCCATAACGACTAGATTAGCCTTCGAGCAGTACTTC. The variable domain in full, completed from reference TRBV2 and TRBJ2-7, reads EPEVTQTPSHQVTQMGQEVILRCVPISNHLYFYWYRQILGQKVEFLVSFYNNEISEKSEIFDDQFSVERPDGSNFTLKIRSTKLEDSAMYFCAITTRLAFEQYFGPGTRLTVT.

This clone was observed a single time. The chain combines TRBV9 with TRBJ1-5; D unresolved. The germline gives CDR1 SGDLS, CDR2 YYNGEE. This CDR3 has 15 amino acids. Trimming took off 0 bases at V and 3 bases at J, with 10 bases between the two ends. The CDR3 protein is CASSVGLAVNQPQHF. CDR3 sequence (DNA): TGTGCCAGCAGCGTAGGACTGGCGGTCAATCAGCCCCAGCATTTT.

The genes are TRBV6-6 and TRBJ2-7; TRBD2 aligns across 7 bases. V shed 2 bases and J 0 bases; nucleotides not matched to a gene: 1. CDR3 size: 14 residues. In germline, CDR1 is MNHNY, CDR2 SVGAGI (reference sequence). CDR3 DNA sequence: TGTGCCAGCAGTTACCGACTAGCCTCCTACGAGCAGTACTTC. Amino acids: CASSYRLASYEQYF.

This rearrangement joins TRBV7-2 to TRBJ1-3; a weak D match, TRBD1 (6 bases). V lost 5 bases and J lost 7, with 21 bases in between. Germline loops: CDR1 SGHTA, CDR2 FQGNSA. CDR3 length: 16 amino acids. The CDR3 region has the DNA TGTGCCAGCAGCCCCCTTCCGCGGGGGCACGGGAACACCATATATTTT. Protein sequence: CASSPLPRGHGNTIYF.

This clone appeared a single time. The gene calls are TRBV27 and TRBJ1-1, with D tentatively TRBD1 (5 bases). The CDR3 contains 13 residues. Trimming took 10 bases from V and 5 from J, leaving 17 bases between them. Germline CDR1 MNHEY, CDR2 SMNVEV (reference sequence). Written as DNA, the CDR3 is TGTGCCATATTCAGGGCCTTAGGGACTGAAGCTTTCTTT. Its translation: CAIFRALGTEAFF.

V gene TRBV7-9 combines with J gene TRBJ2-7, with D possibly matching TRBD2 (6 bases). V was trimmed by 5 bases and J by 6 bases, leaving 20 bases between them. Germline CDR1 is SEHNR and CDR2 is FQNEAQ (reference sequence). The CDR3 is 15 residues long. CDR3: CASSLPGSGIIEQYF. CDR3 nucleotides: TGTGCCAGCAGCCTCCCCGGGAGTGGGATTATCGAGCAGTACTTC.

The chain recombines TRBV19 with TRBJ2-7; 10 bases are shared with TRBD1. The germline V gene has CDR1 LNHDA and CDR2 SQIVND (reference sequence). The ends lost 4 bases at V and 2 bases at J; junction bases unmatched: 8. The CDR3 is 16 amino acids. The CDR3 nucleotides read TGTGCCAGTAGTAGCCGACAGGGGGCGGCCCCCTACGAGCAGTACTTC. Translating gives CASSSRQGAAPYEQYF.

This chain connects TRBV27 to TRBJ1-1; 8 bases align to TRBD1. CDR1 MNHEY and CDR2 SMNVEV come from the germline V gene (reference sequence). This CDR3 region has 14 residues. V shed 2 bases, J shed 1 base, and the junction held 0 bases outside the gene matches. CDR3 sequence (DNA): TGTGCCAGCAGTTTACAGGGGGCGAACACTGAAGCTTTCTTT. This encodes CASSLQGANTEAFF.

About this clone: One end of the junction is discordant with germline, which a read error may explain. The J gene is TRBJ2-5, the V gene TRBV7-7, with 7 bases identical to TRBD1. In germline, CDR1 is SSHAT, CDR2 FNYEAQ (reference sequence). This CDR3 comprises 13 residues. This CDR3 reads CASSLTGVETQYF. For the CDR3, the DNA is TGTGCTAGCAGCTTAACAGGGGTAGAGACCCAGTACTTC. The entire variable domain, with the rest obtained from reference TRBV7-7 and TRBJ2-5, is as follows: GAGVSQSPRYKVTKRGQDVTLRCDPISSHATLYWYQQALGQGPEFLTYFNYEAQPDKSGLPSDRFSAERPEGSISTLTIQRTEQRDSAMYRCASSLTGVETQYFGPGTRLLVL.

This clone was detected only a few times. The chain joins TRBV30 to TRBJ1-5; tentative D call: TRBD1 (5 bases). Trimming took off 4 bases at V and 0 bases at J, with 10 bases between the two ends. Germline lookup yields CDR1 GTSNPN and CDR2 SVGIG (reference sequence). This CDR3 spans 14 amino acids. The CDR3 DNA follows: TGTGCCTGGAAAGCAGGGTATAGCAATCAGCCCCAGCATTTT. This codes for CAWKAGYSNQPQHF.

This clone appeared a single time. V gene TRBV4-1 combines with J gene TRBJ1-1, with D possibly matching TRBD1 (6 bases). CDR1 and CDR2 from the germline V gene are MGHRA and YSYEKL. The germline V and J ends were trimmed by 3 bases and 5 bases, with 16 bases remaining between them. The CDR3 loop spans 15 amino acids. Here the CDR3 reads CASSQSPGDLTEAFF. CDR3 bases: TGCGCCAGCAGCCAGTCTCCAGGGGATTTAACTGAAGCTTTCTTT.

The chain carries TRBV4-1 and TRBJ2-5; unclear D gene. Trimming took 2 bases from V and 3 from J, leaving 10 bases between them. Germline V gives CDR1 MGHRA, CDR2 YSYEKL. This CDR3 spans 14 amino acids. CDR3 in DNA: TGCGCCAGCAGCCAACCACGTACAAAAGAGACCCAGTACTTC. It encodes CASSQPRTKETQYF.

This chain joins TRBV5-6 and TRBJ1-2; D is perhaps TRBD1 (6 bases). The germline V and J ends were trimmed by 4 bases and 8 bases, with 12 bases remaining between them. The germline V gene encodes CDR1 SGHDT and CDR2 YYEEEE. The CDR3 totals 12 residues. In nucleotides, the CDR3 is TGTGCCAGCAGCACTCCACAGGGAGGCTACACCTTC. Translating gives CASSTPQGGYTF. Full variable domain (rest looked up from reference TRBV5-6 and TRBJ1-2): DAGVTQSPTHLIKTRGQQVTLRCSPKSGHDTVSWYQQALGQGPQFIFQYYEEEERQRGNFPDRFSGHQFPNYSSELNVNALLLGDSALYLCASSTPQGGYTFGSGTRLTVV.

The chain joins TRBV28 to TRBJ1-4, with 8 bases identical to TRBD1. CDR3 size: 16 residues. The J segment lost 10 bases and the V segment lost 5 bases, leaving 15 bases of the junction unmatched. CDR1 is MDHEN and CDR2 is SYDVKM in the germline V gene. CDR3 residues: CASSTLPPGQVSKLFF. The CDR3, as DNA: TGTGCCAGCAGTACTCTCCCGCCGGGACAGGTATCAAAACTGTTTTTT.

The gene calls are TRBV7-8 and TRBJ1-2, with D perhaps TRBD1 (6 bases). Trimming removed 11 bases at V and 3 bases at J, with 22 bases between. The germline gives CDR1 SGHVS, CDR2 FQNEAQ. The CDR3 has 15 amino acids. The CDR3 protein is CASSLFGGADYGYTF. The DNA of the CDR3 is TGTGCCTCCAGCTTATTTGGGGGCGCTGACTATGGCTACACCTTC. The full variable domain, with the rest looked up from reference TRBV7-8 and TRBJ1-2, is GAGVSQSPRYKVAKRGQDVALRCDPISGHVSLFWYQQALGQGPEFLTYFQNEAQLDKSGLPSDRFFAERPEGSVSTLKIQRTQQEDSAVYLCASSLFGGADYGYTFGSGTRLTVV.

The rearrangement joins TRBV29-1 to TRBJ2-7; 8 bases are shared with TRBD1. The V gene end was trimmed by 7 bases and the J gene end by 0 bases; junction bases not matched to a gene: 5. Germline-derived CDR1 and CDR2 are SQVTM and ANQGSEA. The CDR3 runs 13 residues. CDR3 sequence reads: CSARTGTSYEQYF. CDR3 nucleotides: TGCAGCGCTCGGACAGGGACCTCCTACGAGCAGTACTTC.